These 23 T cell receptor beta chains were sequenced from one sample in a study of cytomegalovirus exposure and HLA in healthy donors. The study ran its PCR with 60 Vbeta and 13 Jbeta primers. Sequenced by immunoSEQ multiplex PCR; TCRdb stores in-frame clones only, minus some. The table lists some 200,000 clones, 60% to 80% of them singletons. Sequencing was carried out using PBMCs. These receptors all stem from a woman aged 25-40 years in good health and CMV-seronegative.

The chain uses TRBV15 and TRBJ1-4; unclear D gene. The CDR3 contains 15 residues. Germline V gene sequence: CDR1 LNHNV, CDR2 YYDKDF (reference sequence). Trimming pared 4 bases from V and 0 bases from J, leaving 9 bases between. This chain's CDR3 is CATSTRRATNEKLFF. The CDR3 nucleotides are TGTGCCACCAGCACCCGCCGGGCAACTAATGAAAAACTGTTTTTT.

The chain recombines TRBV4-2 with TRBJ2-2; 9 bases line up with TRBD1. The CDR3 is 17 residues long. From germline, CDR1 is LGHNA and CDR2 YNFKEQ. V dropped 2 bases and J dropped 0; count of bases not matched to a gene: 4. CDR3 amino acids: CASSQSGQGTNTGELFF. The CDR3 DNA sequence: TGTGCCAGCAGCCAATCGGGACAGGGAACGAACACCGGGGAGCTGTTTTTT.

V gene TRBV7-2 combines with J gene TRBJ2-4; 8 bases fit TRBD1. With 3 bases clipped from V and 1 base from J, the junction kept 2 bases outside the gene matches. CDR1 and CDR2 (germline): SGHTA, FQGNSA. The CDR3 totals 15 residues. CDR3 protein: CASSLGDRAKNIQYF. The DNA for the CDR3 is TGTGCCAGCAGCTTGGGGGACAGGGCCAAAAACATTCAGTACTTC.

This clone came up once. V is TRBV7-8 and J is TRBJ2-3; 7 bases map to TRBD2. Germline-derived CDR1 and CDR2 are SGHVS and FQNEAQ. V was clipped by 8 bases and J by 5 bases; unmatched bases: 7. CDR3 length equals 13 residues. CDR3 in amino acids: CASWSGGLDTQYF. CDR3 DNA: TGTGCCAGCTGGTCGGGGGGACTAGATACGCAGTATTTT.

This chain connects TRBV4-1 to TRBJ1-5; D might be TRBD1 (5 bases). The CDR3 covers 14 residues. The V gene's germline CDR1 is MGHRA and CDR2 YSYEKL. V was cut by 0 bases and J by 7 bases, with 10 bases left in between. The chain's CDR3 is CASSQDGGRQPQHF. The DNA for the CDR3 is TGCGCCAGCAGCCAAGATGGGGGGAGGCAGCCCCAGCATTTT.

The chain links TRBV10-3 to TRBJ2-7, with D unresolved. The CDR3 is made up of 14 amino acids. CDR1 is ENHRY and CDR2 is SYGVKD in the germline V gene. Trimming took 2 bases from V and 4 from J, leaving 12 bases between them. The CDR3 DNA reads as TGTGCCATCAGTGAGGCGAGAAGCAGGTACGAGCAGTACTTC. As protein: CAISEARSRYEQYF.

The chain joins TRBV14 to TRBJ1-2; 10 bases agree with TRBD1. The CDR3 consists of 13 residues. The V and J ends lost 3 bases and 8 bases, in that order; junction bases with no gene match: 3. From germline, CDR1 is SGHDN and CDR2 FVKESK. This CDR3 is CASSQTGGGGYTF. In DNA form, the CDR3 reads TGTGCCAGCAGCCAGACAGGGGGCGGAGGCTACACCTTC.

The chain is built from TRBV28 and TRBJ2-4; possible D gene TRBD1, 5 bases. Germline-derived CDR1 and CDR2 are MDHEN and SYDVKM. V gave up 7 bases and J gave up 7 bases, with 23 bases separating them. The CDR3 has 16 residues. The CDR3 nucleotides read TGTGCCAGCAACCCCATCGGAGACAGTCAGTCGAACATTCAGTACTTC. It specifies CASNPIGDSQSNIQYF. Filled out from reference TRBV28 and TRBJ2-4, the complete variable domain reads DVKVTQSSRYLVKRTGEKVFLECVQDMDHENMFWYRQDPGLGLRLIYFSYDVKMKEKGDIPEGYSVSREKKERFSLILESASTNQTSMYLCASNPIGDSQSNIQYFGAGTRLSVL.

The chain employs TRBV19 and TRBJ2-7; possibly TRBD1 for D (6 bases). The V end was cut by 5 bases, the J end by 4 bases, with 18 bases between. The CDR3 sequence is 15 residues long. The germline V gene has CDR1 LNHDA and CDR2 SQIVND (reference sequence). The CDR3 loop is CASSFRGAGEYEQYF. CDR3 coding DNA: TGTGCCAGTAGTTTCAGAGGGGCAGGGGAGTACGAGCAGTACTTC.

The CDR3 DNA sequence: TGTGCCAGCAGCCTAAGCGGACTCGCCTACGAGCAGTACTTC. Protein: CASSLSGLAYEQYF. The chain joins TRBV7-2 to TRBJ2-5; tentatively, D is TRBD2 (5 bases). The J call may be faulty, since TRBJ2-7 better matches the DNA end. From germline, CDR1 is SGHTA and CDR2 FQGNSA. This CDR3 contains 14 residues.

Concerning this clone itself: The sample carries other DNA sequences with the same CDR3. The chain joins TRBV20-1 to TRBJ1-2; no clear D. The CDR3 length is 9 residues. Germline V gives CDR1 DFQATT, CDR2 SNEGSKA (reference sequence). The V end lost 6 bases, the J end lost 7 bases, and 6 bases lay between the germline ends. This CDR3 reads CSAPGGYTF. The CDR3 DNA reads TGCAGTGCCCCAGGTGGCTACACCTTC.

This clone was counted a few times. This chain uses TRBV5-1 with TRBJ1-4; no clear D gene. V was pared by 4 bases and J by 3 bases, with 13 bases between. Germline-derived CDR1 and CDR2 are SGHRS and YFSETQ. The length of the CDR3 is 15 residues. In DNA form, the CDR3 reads TGCGCCAGCAGCCGAACCCTAGGATCTAATGAAAAACTGTTTTTT. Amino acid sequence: CASSRTLGSNEKLFF.

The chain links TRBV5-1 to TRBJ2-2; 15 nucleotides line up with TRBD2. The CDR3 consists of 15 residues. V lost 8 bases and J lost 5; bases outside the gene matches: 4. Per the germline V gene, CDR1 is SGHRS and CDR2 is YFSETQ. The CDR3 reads CASKGLAGGTGELFF. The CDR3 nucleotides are TGCGCCAGTAAGGGACTAGCGGGAGGTACCGGGGAGCTGTTTTTT. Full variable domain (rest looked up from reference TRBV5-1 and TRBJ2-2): KAGVTQTPRYLIKTRGQQVTLSCSPISGHRSVSWYQQTPGQGLQFLFEYFSETQRNKGNFPGRFSGRQFSNSRSEMNVSTLELGDSALYLCASKGLAGGTGELFFGEGSRLTVL.

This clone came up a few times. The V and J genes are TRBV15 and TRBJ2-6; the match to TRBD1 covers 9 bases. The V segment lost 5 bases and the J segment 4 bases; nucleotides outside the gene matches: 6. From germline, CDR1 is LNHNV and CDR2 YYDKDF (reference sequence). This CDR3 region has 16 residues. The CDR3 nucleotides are TGTGCCACCAGCGAACAGGGGGCAGGCGGGGCCAACGTCCTGACTTTC. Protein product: CATSEQGAGGANVLTF.

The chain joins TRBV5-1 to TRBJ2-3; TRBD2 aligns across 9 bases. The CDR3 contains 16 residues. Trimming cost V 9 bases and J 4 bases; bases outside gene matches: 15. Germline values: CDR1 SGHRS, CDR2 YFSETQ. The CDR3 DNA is TGCGCCACCTCAAACCGAGCGGGAGGTGGCGCAGATACGCAGTATTTT. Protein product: CATSNRAGGGADTQYF.

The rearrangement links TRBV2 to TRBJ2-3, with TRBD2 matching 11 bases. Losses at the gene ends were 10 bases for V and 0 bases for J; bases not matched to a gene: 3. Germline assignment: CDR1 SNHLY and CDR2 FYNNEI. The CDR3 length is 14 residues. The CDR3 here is CATRTSGSTDTQYF. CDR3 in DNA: TGTGCCACTCGGACTAGCGGGAGCACAGATACGCAGTATTTT.

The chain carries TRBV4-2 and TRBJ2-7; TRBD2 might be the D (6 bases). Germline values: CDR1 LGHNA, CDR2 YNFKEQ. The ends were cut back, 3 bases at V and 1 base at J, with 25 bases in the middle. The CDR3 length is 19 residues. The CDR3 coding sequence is TGTGCCAGCAGCCAGTCCCTGTCGGCTAGCACTAGCCGGTCCTACGAGCAGTACTTC. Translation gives CASSQSLSASTSRSYEQYF.

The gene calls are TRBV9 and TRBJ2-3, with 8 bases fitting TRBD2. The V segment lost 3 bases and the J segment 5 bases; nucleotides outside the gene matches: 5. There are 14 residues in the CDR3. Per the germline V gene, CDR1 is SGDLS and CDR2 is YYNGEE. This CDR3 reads CASSAGGSGDTQYF. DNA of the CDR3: TGTGCCAGCAGCGCGGGGGGGTCTGGAGATACGCAGTATTTT.

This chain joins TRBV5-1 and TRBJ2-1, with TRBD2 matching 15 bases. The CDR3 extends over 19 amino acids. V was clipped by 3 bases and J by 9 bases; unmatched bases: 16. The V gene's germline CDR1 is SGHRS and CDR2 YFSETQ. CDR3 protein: CASSSRATWTSGGASEQFF. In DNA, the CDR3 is TGCGCCAGCAGCTCACGAGCAACCTGGACTAGCGGGGGGGCTAGTGAGCAGTTCTTC.

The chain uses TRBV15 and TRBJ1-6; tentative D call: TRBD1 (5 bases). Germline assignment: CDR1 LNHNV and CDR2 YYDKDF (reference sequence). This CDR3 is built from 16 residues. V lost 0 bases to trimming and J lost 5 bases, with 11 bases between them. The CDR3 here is CATSRDPDRNNSPLHF. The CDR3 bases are TGTGCCACCAGCAGAGATCCCGACAGAAATAATTCACCCCTCCACTTT.

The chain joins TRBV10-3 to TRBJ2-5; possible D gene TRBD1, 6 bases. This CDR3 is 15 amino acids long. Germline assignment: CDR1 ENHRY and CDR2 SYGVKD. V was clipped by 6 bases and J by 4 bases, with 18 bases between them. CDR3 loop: CAIRGTSQGRETQYF. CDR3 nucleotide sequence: TGTGCCATCAGGGGGACCTCCCAGGGGCGAGAGACCCAGTACTTC.

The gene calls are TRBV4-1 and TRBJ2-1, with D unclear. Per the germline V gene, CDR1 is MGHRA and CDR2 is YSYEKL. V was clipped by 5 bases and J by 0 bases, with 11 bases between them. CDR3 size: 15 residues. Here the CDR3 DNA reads TGCGCCAGCAGCGGGCCTACGAGCTCCTACAATGAGCAGTTCTTC. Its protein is CASSGPTSSYNEQFF.

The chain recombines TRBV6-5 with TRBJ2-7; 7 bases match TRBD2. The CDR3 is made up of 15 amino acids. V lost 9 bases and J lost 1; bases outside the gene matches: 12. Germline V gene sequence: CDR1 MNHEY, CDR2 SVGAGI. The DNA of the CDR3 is TGTGCCAGTTGGACCCTACTAGCGAATTCCTACGAGCAGTACTTC. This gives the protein CASWTLLANSYEQYF.